This T cell receptor beta chain is drawn from a study of T cells in Graves' hyperthyroidism and ophthalmopathy. Points from the study as a whole: Among thyroid clonotypes expanded above 0.001, most also appeared in blood.

Germline V gives CDR1 SGHRS, CDR2 YFSETQ. V gave up 4 bases and J gave up 2 bases, with 15 bases separating them. This CDR3 is 15 amino acids long. This clonotype was detected only a few times. Antigen specificity is unknown. TCR beta CDR3 regions were amplified from RNA. The TCR CDR3 was amplified in a first-round RT-PCR using the HTBI primer set. TCRdb analysed the multiplex PCR reads with MiXCR anew, one entry per CDR3 protein. This sample has about 600,000 distinct CDR3 sequences, with roughly a sixth found just once. The sequenced sample was blood. This clonotype originated in a woman between 35 and 50 years old with Graves' ophthalmopathy. The chain carries TRBV5-1 and TRBJ1-2; D is possibly TRBD1 (5 bases). Here the CDR3 reads CASSRNGRDNYGYTF. CDR3 bases: TGCGCCAGCAGCCGTAACGGAAGGGACAACTATGGCTACACCTTC.